This T cell receptor beta chain was identified during a study of T cell repertoires in cytomegalovirus infection. On the study more broadly: Public TCR beta signature analysis indicated the presence of both CMV infection and matching HLA type. Study observations and caveats: Frequencies of public TCR beta families were cumulated, and this identified carriers of CMV plus the relevant HLA. Clonotypes of TCR beta that were HLA-C-restricted and CMV-specific dominated the ex vivo response.

Details on this clonotype: Its antigen is unidentified.

Trimming cost V 2 bases and J 0 bases, with 10 bases left between them. CDR1 and CDR2 from the germline V gene are MDHEN and SYDVKM. The CDR3 loop spans 16 amino acids. TCRdb recomputed calls from the reads with MiXCR, one row per CDR3 protein. Of about 310,000 distinct CDR3 sequences in the sample, 17% were seen once. This TCR was sampled from a human donor in good health (CMV status not recorded). Some clones in this sample may be carry-over from other donors' samples. Sequencing was done on a sample of PBMCs. The chain links TRBV28 to TRBJ1-4; D remains ambiguous. CDR3 nucleotide sequence: TGTGCCAGCAGTTTAGAGCCAGTTGCAACTAATGAAAAACTGTTTTTT. It is translated as CASSLEPVATNEKLFF. Combining the CDR3 with reference TRBV28 and TRBJ1-4 gives the whole variable domain DVKVTQSSRYLVKRTGEKVFLECVQDMDHENMFWYRQDPGLGLRLIYFSYDVKMKEKGDIPEGYSVSREKKERFSLILESASTNQTSMYLCASSLEPVATNEKLFFGSGTQLSVL.